This TCR beta chain emerged from a study of identical twins. Study findings and constraints: The same donors were not followed; conclusions instead depended on cross-sectional statistical analysis.

The CDR3 runs 16 residues. With 6 bases clipped from V and 8 bases from J, the junction kept 18 bases outside the gene matches. To note about this clonotype: Its target is not known.

TCRdb passed the 5' RACE reads through MiXCR, listing each CDR3 protein once. The sample records fewer than 800,000 distinct CDR3 sequences, just over 7% being singletons. These same records also appear under a second study, on yellow fever vaccine responses in identical twins.

The J gene is TRBJ1-2, the V gene TRBV12-3 or TRBV12-4; 7 nucleotides match TRBD1. The clonotype originates from a woman under 30 in good health. The sequenced sample consisted of PBMCs. The CDR3 DNA reads as TGTGCCAGCAGCAAGACCCCTTCGACAGGGTGGGGCGGCTACACCTTC. Its translation is CASSKTPSTGWGGYTF.